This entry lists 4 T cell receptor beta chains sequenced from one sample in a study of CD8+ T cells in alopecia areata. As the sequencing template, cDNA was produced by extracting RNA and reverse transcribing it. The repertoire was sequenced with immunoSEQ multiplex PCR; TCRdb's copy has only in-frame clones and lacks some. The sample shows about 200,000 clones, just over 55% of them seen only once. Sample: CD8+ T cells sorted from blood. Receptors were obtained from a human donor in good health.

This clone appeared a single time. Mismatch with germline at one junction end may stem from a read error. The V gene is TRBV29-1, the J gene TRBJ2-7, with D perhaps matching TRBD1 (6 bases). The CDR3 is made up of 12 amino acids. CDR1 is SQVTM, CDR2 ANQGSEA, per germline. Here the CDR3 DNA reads TGCAGCGTCGGTTTTACAGGGCTGGAGGAGGACTTC. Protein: CSVGFTGLEEDF.

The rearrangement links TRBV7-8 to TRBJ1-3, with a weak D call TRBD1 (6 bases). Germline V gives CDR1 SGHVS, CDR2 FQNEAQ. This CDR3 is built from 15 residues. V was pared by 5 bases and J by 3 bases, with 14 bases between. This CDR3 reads CASSLETGVGNTIYF. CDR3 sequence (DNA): TGTGCCAGCAGCCTCGAGACAGGAGTTGGAAACACCATATATTTT.

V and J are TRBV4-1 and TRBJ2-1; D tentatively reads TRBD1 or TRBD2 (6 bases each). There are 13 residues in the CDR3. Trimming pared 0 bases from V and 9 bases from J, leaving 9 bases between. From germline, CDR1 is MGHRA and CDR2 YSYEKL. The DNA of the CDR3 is TGCGCCAGCAGCCAAGAAGGGGGGTTTGAGCAGTTCTTC. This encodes CASSQEGGFEQFF.

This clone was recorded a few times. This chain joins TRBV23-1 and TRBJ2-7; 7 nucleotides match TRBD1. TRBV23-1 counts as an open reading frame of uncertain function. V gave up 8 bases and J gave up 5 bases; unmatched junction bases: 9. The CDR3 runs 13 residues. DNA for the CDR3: TGCGCCAGCGGAAGAGGACAGGCCAACGAGCAGTACTTC. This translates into CASGRGQANEQYF.